The rows below give T cell receptor beta chains drawn from one sample of a study of CD8 T cells in Susac syndrome. TCRdb processed the immunoSEQ multiplex PCR reads anew with MiXCR; each CDR3 protein has one entry. Of tens of thousands of distinct CDR3 sequences in the sample, roughly 93% were seen once. The sequenced sample was CD8+ T cells from PBMCs. The receptors shown here come from a human donor in good health. CDR3s include the opening cysteine and the closing phenylalanine or tryptophan. The D gene is left open where the match is weak. Not every row has a clone size; where given, it reads once, few, many or a size class.

j_gene,d_gene,abundance,v_gene,CDR3aa,CDR3nt
TRBJ2-1,TRBD2,-,TRBV4-2,CASSLSGLDTYNEQFF,TGTGCCAGCAGCCTGAGCGGACTAGATACCTACAATGAGCAGTTCTTC
TRBJ1-5,-,-,TRBV29-1,CSVEDGGNQPQHF,TGCAGCGTTGAAGACGGGGGCAACCAGCCCCAGCATTTT
TRBJ2-5,-,-,TRBV6-2/TRBV6-3,CASESATRTGPQETQYF,TGTGCCAGCGAGAGCGCTACGAGGACCGGCCCCCAAGAGACCCAGTACTTC
TRBJ2-5,TRBD1,-,TRBV20-1,CSAMYQGGETQYF,TGCAGTGCTATGTATCAAGGGGGCGAGACCCAGTACTTC
TRBJ2-3,-,-,TRBV20-1,CSASPGDTQYF,TGCAGTGCTTCCCCGGGAGATACGCAGTATTTT
TRBJ2-2,-,-,TRBV29-1,CSVHGMAGELFF,TGCAGCGTTCATGGTATGGCCGGGGAGCTGTTTTTT
TRBJ1-1,TRBD1,-,TRBV6-1,CASSTGTGNTEAFF,TGTGCCAGCAGCACCGGGACAGGGAACACTGAAGCTTTCTTT
TRBJ2-1,-,-,TRBV20-1,CSARGYQLDENEQFF,TGCAGTGCTAGAGGTTACCAACTGGACGAAAATGAGCAGTTCTTC
TRBJ2-7,-,-,TRBV30,CAWSQVSSYEQYF,TGTGCCTGGAGCCAGGTCAGCTCCTACGAGCAGTACTTC
TRBJ2-7,-,-,TRBV7-9,CASSLSASPYEQYF,TGTGCCAGCAGCTTATCAGCGAGTCCCTACGAGCAGTACTTC
TRBJ2-3,-,-,TRBV3-1,CASSSQGRAGTDTQYF,TGTGCCAGCAGCTCCCAGGGGCGAGCCGGCACAGATACGCAGTATTTT
TRBJ1-2,-,-,TRBV12-3/TRBV12-4,CASLLGGDRGYTF,TGTGCCAGCCTCCTAGGGGGGGACCGTGGCTACACCTTC
TRBJ2-5,-,-,TRBV5-4,CASSFGSEGETQYF,TGTGCCAGCAGCTTTGGAAGCGAGGGAGAGACCCAGTACTTC
TRBJ1-1,-,-,TRBV6-5,CASSQGNEAFF,TGTGCCAGCAGCCAGGGGAATGAAGCTTTCTTT
TRBJ2-1,TRBD1,-,TRBV7-9,CASTSGGPYNEQFF,TGTGCCAGCACTTCAGGGGGCCCCTACAATGAGCAGTTCTTC
TRBJ2-1,TRBD1,-,TRBV5-1,CASSLAGGLSNEQFF,TGCGCCAGCAGCTTGGCAGGGGGATTGTCAAATGAGCAGTTCTTC
TRBJ1-1,-,-,TRBV6-5,CASSYSYGERNTEAFF,TGTGCCAGCAGTTACTCCTACGGGGAGCGGAACACTGAAGCTTTCTTT
TRBJ2-7,TRBD1,-,TRBV28,CATLGQGNYEQYF,TGTGCCACCCTGGGACAGGGTAATTACGAGCAGTACTTC
TRBJ2-1,TRBD2,-,TRBV20-1,CSARDGTSGPQQFF,TGCAGTGCTAGAGATGGGACTAGCGGGCCACAGCAGTTCTTC
TRBJ2-5,-,-,TRBV30,CAWDDQETQYF,TGTGCCTGGGACGACCAAGAGACCCAGTACTTC
TRBJ1-5,-,once,TRBV6-5,CASSYSQGGNQPQHF,TGTGCCAGCAGTTACTCGCAGGGAGGCAATCAGCCCCAGCATTTT
TRBJ2-4,-,-,TRBV3-1,CASSQDRNRVLAKNIQYF,TGTGCCAGCAGCCAAGATCGGAACAGGGTACTCGCCAAAAACATTCAGTACTTC
TRBJ2-1,-,-,TRBV7-9,CASSLGNGPFNEQFF,TGTGCCAGCAGTCTCGGTAACGGCCCCTTCAATGAGCAGTTCTTC
TRBJ2-7,-,-,TRBV25-1,CASSGLSYEQYF,TGTGCCAGCAGCGGCCTCTCCTACGAGCAGTACTTC
TRBJ1-1,-,-,TRBV27,CASRRGNTEAFF,TGTGCCAGCCGCAGGGGGAACACTGAAGCTTTCTTT
TRBJ1-2,-,-,TRBV27,CASSLSPGSYGYTF,TGTGCCAGCAGTTTATCTCCAGGGAGTTATGGCTACACCTTC
TRBJ2-1,TRBD2,once,TRBV3-1,CASSQEGAGASPFYNEQFF,TGTGCCAGCAGCCAAGAAGGGGCGGGAGCGTCCCCTTTCTACAATGAGCAGTTCTTC
TRBJ1-5,TRBD1,-,TRBV30,CAWSDRGGGQPQHF,TGTGCCTGGAGTGACAGGGGAGGCGGGCAGCCCCAGCATTTT
TRBJ1-1,-,-,TRBV28,CASSPLGRMNTEAFF,TGTGCCAGCAGTCCTCTTGGCCGCATGAACACTGAAGCTTTCTTT
TRBJ2-7,-,-,TRBV28,CASSSEDSRWEQYF,TGTGCCAGCAGCTCAGAGGACAGCCGGTGGGAGCAGTACTTC
TRBJ1-5,-,once,TRBV5-1,CASSLPGEGQPQHF,TGCGCCAGCAGCTTGCCCGGAGAGGGACAGCCCCAGCATTTT
TRBJ2-7,-,-,TRBV29-1,CSVGTGSYEQYF,TGCAGCGTTGGAACAGGGTCCTACGAGCAGTACTTC
TRBJ2-7,-,-,TRBV20-1,CSARDPGLAYEQYF,TGCAGTGCTAGAGATCCCGGACTCGCCTACGAGCAGTACTTC
TRBJ2-5,-,-,TRBV5-6,CASSLEFQGRKVEETQYF,TGTGCCAGCAGCTTGGAATTCCAGGGAAGGAAGGTTGAAGAGACCCAGTACTTC
TRBJ1-1,-,-,TRBV12-3/TRBV12-4,CASSSDTEAFF,TGTGCCAGCAGTTCCGACACTGAAGCTTTCTTT
TRBJ2-6,-,-,TRBV5-4,CASSEGANVLTF,TGTGCCAGCAGCGAAGGGGCCAACGTCCTGACTTTC
TRBJ2-7,-,-,TRBV11-2,CASSLTRQYEQYF,TGTGCCAGCAGCTTAACGAGACAATACGAGCAGTACTTC
TRBJ2-1,-,-,TRBV10-3,CAISESSTLSYNEQFF,TGTGCCATCAGTGAGTCAAGTACCCTCTCCTACAATGAGCAGTTCTTC
TRBJ2-1,TRBD1,-,TRBV25-1,CASSGAGTGPYNEQFF,TGTGCCAGCAGTGGAGCCGGGACAGGTCCATACAATGAGCAGTTCTTC
TRBJ1-2,TRBD1,-,TRBV29-1,CSVVNPTGGYGYTF,TGCAGCGTAGTTAACCCGACAGGGGGATATGGCTACACCTTC
TRBJ2-3,-,-,TRBV12-3/TRBV12-4,CASSFPIADSTDTQYF,TGTGCCAGCAGTTTTCCCATAGCGGATAGCACAGATACGCAGTATTTT
TRBJ2-7,-,-,TRBV6-5,CASSYGENYEQYF,TGTGCCAGCAGTTACGGGGAGAACTACGAGCAGTACTTC
TRBJ2-1,-,-,TRBV11-2,CASTPSLHEQFF,TGTGCCAGCACCCCCTCCCTCCATGAGCAGTTCTTC
TRBJ1-5,-,-,TRBV28,CASSPRVGFQPQHF,TGTGCCAGCAGTCCCCGTGTCGGGTTTCAGCCCCAGCATTTT
TRBJ2-7,TRBD2,-,TRBV4-1,CASSPRLAGSYEQYF,TGCGCCAGCAGCCCGAGACTAGCGGGGAGCTACGAGCAGTACTTC
TRBJ1-2,-,-,TRBV10-3,CAISESGQYYGYTF,TGTGCCATCAGTGAGTCTGGACAGTACTATGGCTACACCTTC
TRBJ2-1,TRBD2,-,TRBV12-3/TRBV12-4,CASTWGGYEQFF,TGTGCCAGCACCTGGGGGGGGTATGAGCAGTTCTTC
TRBJ2-7,-,-,TRBV15,CATSKSYEQYF,TGTGCCACCAGCAAGTCCTACGAGCAGTACTTC
TRBJ2-2,TRBD1,-,TRBV7-9,CASSLTGANTGELFF,TGTGCCAGCAGTTTAACAGGGGCCAACACCGGGGAGCTGTTTTTT
TRBJ2-7,TRBD2,-,TRBV2,CASRNLAGGRDEQYF,TGTGCCAGCAGGAATTTAGCGGGAGGGCGTGACGAGCAGTACTTC
TRBJ2-3,TRBD1,-,TRBV15,CATTLGTDTLTDTQYF,TGTGCCACCACGTTAGGGACAGATACCCTCACAGATACGCAGTATTTT
TRBJ2-2,-,-,TRBV7-9,CASSPPTGLGAGELFF,TGTGCCAGCAGCCCCCCTACTGGGCTAGGAGCCGGGGAGCTGTTTTTT
TRBJ2-3,-,-,TRBV28,CASSPRFADTQYF,TGTGCCAGCAGCCCCCGGTTTGCAGATACGCAGTATTTT
TRBJ1-1,-,-,TRBV5-4,CASSWPVGNTEAFF,TGTGCCAGCAGCTGGCCAGTGGGAAACACTGAAGCTTTCTTT
TRBJ2-7,-,once,TRBV24-1,CATSGSRDGQPYEQYF,TGTGCCACCAGTGGTAGCAGGGACGGACAACCCTACGAGCAGTACTTC
TRBJ1-1,-,-,TRBV7-9,CASRRSTEAFF,TGTGCCTCACGGCGGTCCACTGAAGCTTTCTTT
TRBJ2-1,TRBD1,-,TRBV15,CATSRAGGQGLGEQFF,TGTGCCACCAGCAGAGCTGGCGGACAGGGGTTGGGTGAGCAGTTCTTC